These 27 T cell receptor beta chains were sequenced from one sample in a study of CD8 T cells in Susac syndrome. Random hexamers primed reverse transcription of roughly 0.5 to 1 ug RNA. TCRdb re-analysed the immunoSEQ multiplex PCR reads in MiXCR, keeping a single row per CDR3 protein. The table has about 400,000 distinct CDR3 sequences, approximately 85% seen once. Sequences were obtained from CD8+ T cells from PBMCs. The receptors originated from a human donor with multiple sclerosis.

J is TRBJ2-1 and V is TRBV29-1; D gene uncertain. In germline, CDR1 is SQVTM, CDR2 ANQGSEA. There are 12 residues in the CDR3. Between the trimmed V and J ends, which lost 6 bases and 6 bases, there was a span of 12 bases. The DNA for the CDR3 is TGCAGCGTGGATTACGATCCCAATGAGCAGTTCTTC. It codes for CSVDYDPNEQFF.

Turning to this clonotype: Sequence at one end of the junction differs from germline and may be a read error. The CDR3 is CASGVTGTSGSDEQYF. CDR3 nucleotides: TGTGCCAGCGGCGTGACCGGGACTAGCGGGAGTGACGAGCAGTACTTC. The rearrangement joins TRBV9 to TRBJ2-7, with TRBD2 identical over 14 bases. The CDR3 has 16 amino acids. From germline, CDR1 is SGDLS and CDR2 YYNGEE.

This clonotype was recorded only once. The CDR3 nucleotides are TGCAGCGCCTTCCACGCGGGGGACGAGCAGTACTTC. Translation: CSAFHAGDEQYF. The chain has TRBV29-1 and TRBJ2-7; 7 bases line up with TRBD2. Germline trimming cut 7 bases from V and 5 bases from J; bases unmatched to any gene: 8. The CDR3 runs to 12 residues. Germline-derived CDR1 and CDR2 are SQVTM and ANQGSEA.

The CDR3 DNA sequence: TGCAGCGTTGTAGCAGGGGGCTTGGCAGATACGCAGTATTTT. This gives the protein CSVVAGGLADTQYF. V is TRBV29-1 and J is TRBJ2-3, with 8 nucleotides matching TRBD1. The CDR3 extends over 14 amino acids. Germline V gives CDR1 SQVTM, CDR2 ANQGSEA. V shed 4 bases and J 4 bases; nucleotides not matched to a gene: 7.

V usage is TRBV4-2 and J usage is TRBJ2-3; TRBD2 aligns across 12 bases. This CDR3 has 19 amino acids. Germline V gene data show CDR1 as LGHNA and CDR2 as YNFKEQ. V gave up 1 base and J gave up 3 bases; unmatched junction bases: 11. CDR3 protein: CASSQVGTSGGPATDTQYF. The DNA for the CDR3 is TGTGCCAGCAGCCAAGTCGGAACTAGCGGGGGGCCAGCAACAGATACGCAGTATTTT.

The chain is built from TRBV19 and TRBJ2-7; 12 nucleotides match TRBD2. The CDR3 is 16 residues long. CDR1 and CDR2 (germline): LNHDA, SQIVND (reference sequence). V lost 5 bases, J lost 0 bases, and 5 bases stayed unmatched. The CDR3 DNA reads TGTGCCAGTAGTGGGACTAGCGGGTCCAGCTCCTACGAGCAGTACTTC. It codes for CASSGTSGSSSYEQYF.

The chain uses TRBV29-1 and TRBJ2-7; no definite D call. V was trimmed by 1 base and J by 2 bases, leaving 6 bases between them. This CDR3 is 12 amino acids long. Germline V CDR1 and CDR2: SQVTM, ANQGSEA. In DNA, the CDR3 is TGCAGCGTTGAAGCTGGGGCCTACGAGCAGTACTTC. Translating gives CSVEAGAYEQYF.

This chain links TRBV14 with TRBJ2-5; D possibly corresponds to TRBD1 (6 bases). Germline CDR1 and CDR2: SGHDN and FVKESK. This CDR3 spans 14 amino acids. Deletions cut 1 base from V and 10 bases from J, with 16 bases between. The CDR3 coding sequence is TGTGCCAGCAGCCAAGTCCGGGACATGCTTTTCCAGTACTTC. This translates into CASSQVRDMLFQYF. The whole variable domain, remainder taken from reference TRBV14 and TRBJ2-5, is EAGVTQFPSHSVIEKGQTVTLRCDPISGHDNLYWYRRVMGKEIKFLLHFVKESKQDESGMPNNRFLAERTGGTYSTLKVQPAELEDSGVYFCASSQVRDMLFQYFGPGTRLLVL.

This clonotype was detected only a few times. The gene calls are TRBV7-2 and TRBJ2-7, with D possibly TRBD1 on 6 matching bases. The CDR3 extends over 15 amino acids. The germline V gene encodes CDR1 SGHTA and CDR2 FQGNSA. V was shortened by 0 bases and J by 2 bases, with 11 bases between the two germline ends. The CDR3 here is CASSLAAGTTYEQYF. CDR3 in DNA: TGTGCCAGCAGCTTAGCCGCAGGGACAACCTACGAGCAGTACTTC.

This chain links TRBV27 with TRBJ2-3, with TRBD1 matching over 10 bases. V lost 5 bases, J lost 3 bases, and 8 bases stayed unmatched. Germline V lookup: CDR1 MNHEY, CDR2 SMNVEV (reference sequence). This CDR3 has 16 amino acids. CDR3 sequence: CASSPLGQGGTDTQYF. CDR3 coding DNA: TGTGCCAGCAGTCCACTCGGACAGGGGGGAACAGATACGCAGTATTTT.

This chain connects TRBV12-3 or TRBV12-4 to TRBJ1-4; D not resolved. The CDR3 sequence is 11 residues long. V was shortened by 6 bases and J by 8 bases, with 7 bases between the two germline ends. The CDR3 loop reads CASRGQEKLFF. In DNA form, the CDR3 reads TGTGCCAGCAGGGGCCAGGAAAAACTGTTTTTT.

This chain joins TRBV19 and TRBJ2-3; the D is unclear. Germline-derived CDR1 and CDR2 are LNHDA and SQIVND (reference sequence). The CDR3 totals 13 residues. V was shortened by 3 bases and J by 0 bases, with 4 bases between the two germline ends. The DNA for the CDR3 is TGTGCCAGTAGTATGACTAGCACAGATACGCAGTATTTT. This sequence encodes CASSMTSTDTQYF.

The chain links TRBV4-1 to TRBJ2-1; D is uncertain. Germline CDR1 reads MGHRA; CDR2 reads YSYEKL. The CDR3 covers 15 residues. With 0 bases removed from V and 1 base from J, the gap between germline ends came to 7 bases. The CDR3 sequence: CASSQEPGSYNEQFF. CDR3 nucleotide sequence: TGCGCCAGCAGCCAAGAACCAGGTTCCTACAATGAGCAGTTCTTC.

CDR3 DNA: TGTGCCAGCGGACTAGCGGGAGACCTCCCTTTTTACGAGCAGTACTTC. It yields the protein CASGLAGDLPFYEQYF. The genes are TRBV2 and TRBJ2-7; 13 nucleotides line up with TRBD2. The CDR3 is made up of 16 amino acids. Trimming cost V 8 bases and J 4 bases; bases outside gene matches: 11. The germline gives CDR1 SNHLY, CDR2 FYNNEI.

V and J are TRBV30 and TRBJ1-2; the match to TRBD1 covers 7 bases. Unmatched junction bases numbered 3, after V lost 3 bases and J lost 2 bases. In germline, CDR1 is GTSNPN, CDR2 SVGIG (reference sequence). The CDR3 sequence is 13 residues long. CDR3 amino acids: CAWSAQGNYGYTF. The DNA of the CDR3 is TGTGCCTGGAGCGCACAGGGGAACTATGGCTACACCTTC. The variable domain in full, completed from reference TRBV30 and TRBJ1-2, reads SQTIHQWPATLVQPVGSPLSLECTVEGTSNPNLYWYRQAAGRGLQLLFYSVGIGQISSEVPQNLSASRPQDRQFILSSKKLLLSDSGFYLCAWSAQGNYGYTFGSGTRLTVV.

The rearrangement joins TRBV10-2 to TRBJ2-1, with 8 bases lining up with TRBD1. After removal of 7 bases from V and 7 bases from J, the junction contained 6 bases not matched to a gene. The germline CDR1 and CDR2 sequences are WSHSY and SAAADI. This CDR3 contains 13 residues. The CDR3 DNA follows: TGCGCCAGCATTATCGACAGGGGAAATGAGCAGTTCTTC. The encoded protein is CASIIDRGNEQFF.

The chain couples TRBV5-4 to TRBJ2-2, with D tentatively TRBD2 (5 bases). V was cut by 9 bases and J by 6 bases, with 12 bases left in between. Germline-derived CDR1 and CDR2 are SGHNT and YYREEE (reference sequence). CDR3 length: 12 amino acids. CDR3 in amino acids: CAILGVSGELFF. As DNA, the CDR3 is TGTGCCATCCTCGGGGTCTCCGGGGAGCTGTTTTTT.

The gene calls are TRBV27 and TRBJ1-1, with D hard to call. Trimming stripped 7 bases from V and 4 bases from J, with 22 bases between. The CDR3 covers 16 residues. Germline V gene data show CDR1 as MNHEY and CDR2 as SMNVEV (reference sequence). The DNA for the CDR3 is TGTGCCAGCATCCCGTTCCATACAGCGGTCTCCACTGAAGCTTTCTTT. It codes for CASIPFHTAVSTEAFF.

For the CDR3, the DNA is TGTGCCAGCAGCTTAGTTGACATGACGAACACTGAAGCTTTCTTT. It is translated as CASSLVDMTNTEAFF. This chain uses TRBV7-9 with TRBJ1-1; D not resolved. The CDR3 spans 15 residues. Germline V CDR1 and CDR2: SEHNR, FQNEAQ (reference sequence). Trimming pared 1 base from V and 1 base from J, leaving 10 bases between.

This chain connects TRBV25-1 to TRBJ2-2; D perhaps matches TRBD2 (6 bases). Trimming cost V 11 bases and J 7 bases, with 8 bases left between them. The CDR3 is made up of 10 amino acids. Germline CDR1 MGHDK, CDR2 SYGVNS. The CDR3 DNA reads TGTGCCGCGGGGCACGGGGAGCTGTTTTTT. Translated, it gives CAAGHGELFF. Using reference TRBV25-1 and TRBJ2-2 for the parts outside the CDR3, the full variable domain is EADIYQTPRYLVIGTGKKITLECSQTMGHDKMYWYQQDPGMELHLIHYSYGVNSTEKGDLSSESTVSRIRTEHFPLTLESARPSHTSQYLCAAGHGELFFGEGSRLTVL.

The rearrangement joins TRBV27 to TRBJ2-1, with a possible D match to TRBD1 (5 bases). The ends were cut back, 8 bases at V and 7 bases at J, with 21 bases in the middle. Germline assignment: CDR1 MNHEY and CDR2 SMNVEV (reference sequence). The CDR3 is 15 amino acids. CDR3 DNA sequence: TGTGCCAGCCTCTCAGGGCAGAACAAAGGGAATGAGCAGTTCTTC. Translating it yields CASLSGQNKGNEQFF.

CDR3 in DNA: TGTGCCAGCAGCCGCACATCAGGGGCCAACACTGAAGCTTTCTTT. As protein: CASSRTSGANTEAFF. The chain couples TRBV7-9 to TRBJ1-1; TRBD1 might be the D (6 bases). V shed 5 bases and J shed 2 bases, with 15 bases lying between them. CDR3 length: 15 residues. The V gene's germline CDR1 is SEHNR and CDR2 FQNEAQ (reference sequence).

CDR3 in amino acids: CASGLPGGTNTGELFF. CDR3 DNA: TGTGCTAGTGGCCTGCCCGGGGGCACGAACACCGGGGAGCTGTTTTTT. This chain joins TRBV12-5 and TRBJ2-2; D possibly uses TRBD1 or TRBD2 (6 bases each). Looked up from germline, CDR1 is LGHNT and CDR2 is FRNRAP. This CDR3 has 16 residues. V gave up 6 bases and J gave up 0 bases, with 14 bases separating them.

The chain recombines TRBV5-1 with TRBJ2-2, with D possibly matching TRBD2 (6 bases). The germline V and J ends were trimmed by 4 bases and 4 bases, with 17 bases remaining between them. Germline loops: CDR1 SGHRS, CDR2 YFSETQ. This CDR3 has 16 residues. DNA of the CDR3: TGCGCCAGCAGCCAGGAGCGGGCCCCGGTCACCGGGGAGCTGTTTTTT. Translating gives CASSQERAPVTGELFF. Looking up the rest from reference TRBV5-1 and TRBJ2-2 gives the full variable domain: KAGVTQTPRYLIKTRGQQVTLSCSPISGHRSVSWYQQTPGQGLQFLFEYFSETQRNKGNFPGRFSGRQFSNSRSEMNVSTLELGDSALYLCASSQERAPVTGELFFGEGSRLTVL.

The rearrangement joins TRBV20-1 to TRBJ2-1; 10 bases align to TRBD2. The CDR3 is 13 amino acids. Looked up from germline, CDR1 is DFQATT and CDR2 is SNEGSKA (reference sequence). Unmatched junction bases numbered 6, after V lost 4 bases and J lost 9 bases. This CDR3 reads CSATGSGGTEQFF. In DNA, the CDR3 is TGCAGTGCTACGGGTAGCGGGGGGACTGAGCAGTTCTTC.

This clonotype has a single count. This rearrangement joins TRBV29-1 to TRBJ1-1; unclear D gene. CDR3 length equals 13 residues. Trimming cost V 5 bases and J 0 bases, with 10 bases left between them. From germline, CDR1 is SQVTM and CDR2 ANQGSEA. The CDR3, as DNA: TGCAGCGTTCAGATAGGGATGAACACTGAAGCTTTCTTT. Residues: CSVQIGMNTEAFF.

Concerning this clonotype: The germline gene is not matched at one end of the junction; a read error may be the cause. V gene TRBV2 combines with J gene TRBJ2-1, with a possible D match to TRBD1 (6 bases). The CDR3 totals 10 residues. The germline V gene has CDR1 SNHLY and CDR2 FYNNEI. CDR3 sequence: CASSHQGGLF. The CDR3 coding sequence is TGTGCCAGCAGTCATCAAGGGGGTCTCTTC.